Detailed here is one T cell receptor beta chain. Its target is unknown. This specimen comes from a study of T cells after yellow fever vaccination. Generation of TCR cDNA used 5'RACE template switching (which added a universal primer site and UMIs). MiXCR was run by TCRdb on the 5' RACE reads, yielding one entry per CDR3 protein. Of 300,000 or so distinct CDR3 sequences in the sample, approximately 7% were seen once. Study-level findings and limits: Reappearance after the booster was seen for most primary-vaccination clones, at 96% CD4 and around 90% CD8. The secondary response showed a weaker magnitude and a faster peak, day 5 versus 15. A small share of clonotypes appeared in both CD4 and CD8 compartments.

The clonotype comes from a man in his late teens or twenties who received the YFV17D yellow fever vaccine. This specimen was PBMCs, taken roughly seven weeks after the first yellow fever vaccination.

This chain's CDR3 is CASSPTGGGGTEAFF. In DNA form, the CDR3 reads TGTGCCAGCAGCCCCACAGGGGGCGGAGGGACTGAAGCTTTCTTT. This rearrangement joins TRBV5-5 to TRBJ1-1, with TRBD1 matching 9 bases. CDR3 length: 15 amino acids. Unmatched junction bases numbered 9, after V lost 4 bases and J lost 5 bases. Germline CDR1 is SGHKS and CDR2 is YYEKEE (reference sequence).